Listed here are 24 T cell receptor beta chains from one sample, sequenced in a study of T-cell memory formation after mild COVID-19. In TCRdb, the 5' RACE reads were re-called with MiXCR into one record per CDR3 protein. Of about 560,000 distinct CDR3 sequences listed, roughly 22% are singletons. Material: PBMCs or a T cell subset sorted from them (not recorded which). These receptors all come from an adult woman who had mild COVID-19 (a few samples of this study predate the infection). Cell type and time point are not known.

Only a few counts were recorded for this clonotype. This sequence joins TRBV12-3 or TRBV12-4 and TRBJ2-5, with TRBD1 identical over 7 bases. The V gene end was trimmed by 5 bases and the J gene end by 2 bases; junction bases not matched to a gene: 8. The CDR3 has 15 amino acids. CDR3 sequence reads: CASSMRQGRQETQYF. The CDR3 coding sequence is TGTGCCAGCAGTATGCGACAGGGACGGCAAGAGACCCAGTACTTC.

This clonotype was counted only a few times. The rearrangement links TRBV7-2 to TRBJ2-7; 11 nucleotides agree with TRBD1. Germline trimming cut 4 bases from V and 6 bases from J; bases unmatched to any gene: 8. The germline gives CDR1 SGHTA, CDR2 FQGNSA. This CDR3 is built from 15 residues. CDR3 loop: CASSSEGTGGREQYF. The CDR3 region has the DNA TGTGCCAGCAGCTCCGAGGGGACAGGGGGGCGCGAGCAGTACTTC.

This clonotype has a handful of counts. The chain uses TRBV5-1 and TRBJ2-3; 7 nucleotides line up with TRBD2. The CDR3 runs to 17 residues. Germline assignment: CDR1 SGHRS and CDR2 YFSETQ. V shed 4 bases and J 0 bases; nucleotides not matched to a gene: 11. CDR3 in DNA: TGCGCCAGCAGCGAAGACGTAGCGGGTACTAGCACAGATACGCAGTATTTT. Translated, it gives CASSEDVAGTSTDTQYF.

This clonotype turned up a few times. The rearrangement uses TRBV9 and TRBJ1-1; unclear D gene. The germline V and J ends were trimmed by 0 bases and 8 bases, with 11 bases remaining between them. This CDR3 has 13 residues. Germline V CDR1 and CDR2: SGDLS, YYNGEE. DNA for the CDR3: TGTGCCAGCAGCGTAGTCCGGGGAGCCGAAGCTTTCTTT. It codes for CASSVVRGAEAFF.

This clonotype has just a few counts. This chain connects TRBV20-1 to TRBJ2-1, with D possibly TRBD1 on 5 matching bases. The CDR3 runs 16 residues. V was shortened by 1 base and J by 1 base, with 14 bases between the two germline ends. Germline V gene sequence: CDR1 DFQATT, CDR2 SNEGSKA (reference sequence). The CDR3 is CSARGQILISYNEQFF. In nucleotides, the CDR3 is TGCAGTGCTAGAGGACAGATCCTTATTTCCTACAATGAGCAGTTCTTC.

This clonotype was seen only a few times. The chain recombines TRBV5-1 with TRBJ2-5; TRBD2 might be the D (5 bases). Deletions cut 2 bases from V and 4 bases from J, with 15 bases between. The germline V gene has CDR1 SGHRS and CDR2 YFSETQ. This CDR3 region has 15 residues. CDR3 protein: CASSFGAIEGETQYF. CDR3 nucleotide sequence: TGCGCCAGCAGCTTCGGCGCGATCGAGGGAGAGACCCAGTACTTC.

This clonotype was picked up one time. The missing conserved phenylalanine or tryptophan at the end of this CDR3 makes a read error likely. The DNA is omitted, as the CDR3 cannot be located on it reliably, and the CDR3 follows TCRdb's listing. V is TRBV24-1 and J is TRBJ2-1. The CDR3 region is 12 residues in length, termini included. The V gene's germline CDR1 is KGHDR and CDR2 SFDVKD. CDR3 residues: CATTTEAGLTFL.

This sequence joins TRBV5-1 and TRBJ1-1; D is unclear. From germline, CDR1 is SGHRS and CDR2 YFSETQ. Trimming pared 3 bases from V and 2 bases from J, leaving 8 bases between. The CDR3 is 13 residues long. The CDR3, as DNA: TGCGCCAGCAGCTCCAGAGACAACACTGAAGCTTTCTTT. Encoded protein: CASSSRDNTEAFF.

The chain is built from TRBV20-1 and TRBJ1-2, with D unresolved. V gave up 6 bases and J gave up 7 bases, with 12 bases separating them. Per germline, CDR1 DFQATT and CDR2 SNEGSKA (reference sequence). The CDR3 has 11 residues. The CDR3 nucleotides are TGCAGTGCCCGAGGAGGAATTGGCTACACCTTC. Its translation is CSARGGIGYTF.

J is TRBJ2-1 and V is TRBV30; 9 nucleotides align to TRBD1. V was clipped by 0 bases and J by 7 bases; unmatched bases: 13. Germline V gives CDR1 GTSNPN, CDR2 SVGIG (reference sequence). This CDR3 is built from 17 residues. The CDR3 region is CAWSVPGRTGDPNEQFF. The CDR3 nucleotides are TGTGCCTGGAGTGTCCCGGGGAGGACAGGGGATCCTAATGAGCAGTTCTTC.

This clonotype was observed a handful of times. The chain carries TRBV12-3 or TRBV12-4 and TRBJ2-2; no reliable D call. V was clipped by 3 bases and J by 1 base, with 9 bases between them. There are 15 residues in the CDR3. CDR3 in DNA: TGTGCCAGCAGTTTCGGCAGCTTGAACACCGGGGAGCTGTTTTTT. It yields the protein CASSFGSLNTGELFF.

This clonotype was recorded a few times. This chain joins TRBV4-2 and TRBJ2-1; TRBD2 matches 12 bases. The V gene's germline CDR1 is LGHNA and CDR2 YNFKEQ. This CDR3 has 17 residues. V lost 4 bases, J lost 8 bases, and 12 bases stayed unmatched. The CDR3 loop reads CASSPRASSGGADEQFF. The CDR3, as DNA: TGTGCCAGCAGCCCCCGTGCGTCTAGCGGGGGGGCCGATGAGCAGTTCTTC.

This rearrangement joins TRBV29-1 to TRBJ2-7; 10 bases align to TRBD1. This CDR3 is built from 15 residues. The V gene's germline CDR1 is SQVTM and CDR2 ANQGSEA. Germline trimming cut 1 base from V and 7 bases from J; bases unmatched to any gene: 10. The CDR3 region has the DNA TGCAGCGTTGAAGGTTATGGGACAGGGGATGTTGAGCAGTACTTC. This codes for CSVEGYGTGDVEQYF.

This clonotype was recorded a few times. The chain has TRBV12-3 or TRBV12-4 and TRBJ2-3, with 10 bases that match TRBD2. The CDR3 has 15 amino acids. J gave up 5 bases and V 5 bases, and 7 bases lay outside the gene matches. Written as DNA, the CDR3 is TGTGCCAGCAGTCACCGCCCTAGCGGGGGAGATACGCAGTATTTT. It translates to CASSHRPSGGDTQYF.

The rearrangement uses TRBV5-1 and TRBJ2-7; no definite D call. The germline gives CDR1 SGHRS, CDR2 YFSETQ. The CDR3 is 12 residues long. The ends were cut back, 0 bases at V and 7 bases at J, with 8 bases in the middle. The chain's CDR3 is CASSLGWREQYF. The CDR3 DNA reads TGCGCCAGCAGCTTGGGGTGGAGAGAGCAGTACTTC.

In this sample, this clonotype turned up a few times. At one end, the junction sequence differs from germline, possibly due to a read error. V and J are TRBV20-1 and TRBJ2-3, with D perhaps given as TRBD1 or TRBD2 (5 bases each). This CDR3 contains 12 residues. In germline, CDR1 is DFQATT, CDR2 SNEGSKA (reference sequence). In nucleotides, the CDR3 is TGCAGTGCCCGAGGGATTTCACAGGTCGAGAATTTT. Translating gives CSARGISQVENF.

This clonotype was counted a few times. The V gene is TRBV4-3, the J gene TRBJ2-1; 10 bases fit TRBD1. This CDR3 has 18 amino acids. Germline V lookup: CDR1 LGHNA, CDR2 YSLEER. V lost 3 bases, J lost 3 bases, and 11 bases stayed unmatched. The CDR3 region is CASSHPTGTGAVYNEQFF. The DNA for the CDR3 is TGCGCCAGCAGCCATCCGACCGGGACAGGGGCCGTCTACAATGAGCAGTTCTTC.

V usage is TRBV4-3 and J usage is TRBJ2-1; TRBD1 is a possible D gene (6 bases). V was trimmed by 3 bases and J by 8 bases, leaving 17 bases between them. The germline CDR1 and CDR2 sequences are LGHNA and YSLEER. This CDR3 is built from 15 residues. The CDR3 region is CASSQTPRDTDEQFF. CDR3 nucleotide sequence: TGCGCCAGCAGCCAGACCCCCCGGGACACCGATGAGCAGTTCTTC.

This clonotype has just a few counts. The CDR3 sequence is CASSGGDSSTDTQYF. CDR3 DNA sequence: TGTGCCAGCAGCGGGGGGGACTCTAGCACAGATACGCAGTATTTT. The chain combines TRBV7-9 with TRBJ2-3, with TRBD2 matching 7 bases. CDR1 SEHNR and CDR2 FQNEAQ come from the germline V gene (reference sequence). V lost 5 bases, J lost 0 bases, and 5 bases stayed unmatched. This CDR3 has 15 amino acids.

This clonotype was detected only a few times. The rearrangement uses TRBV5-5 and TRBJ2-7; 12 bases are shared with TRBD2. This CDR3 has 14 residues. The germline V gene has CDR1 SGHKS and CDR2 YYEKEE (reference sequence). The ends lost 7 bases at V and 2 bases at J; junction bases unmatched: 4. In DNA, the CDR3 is TGTGCCAGCGGACTAGCGGGGACGACCTACGAGCAGTACTTC. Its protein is CASGLAGTTYEQYF.

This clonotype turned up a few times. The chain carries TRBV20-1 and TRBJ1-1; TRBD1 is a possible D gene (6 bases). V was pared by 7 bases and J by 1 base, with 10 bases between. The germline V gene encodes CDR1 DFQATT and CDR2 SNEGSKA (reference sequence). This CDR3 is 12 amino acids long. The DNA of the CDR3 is TGCAGTGAGGGACATCCGAACACTGAAGCTTTCTTT. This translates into CSEGHPNTEAFF.

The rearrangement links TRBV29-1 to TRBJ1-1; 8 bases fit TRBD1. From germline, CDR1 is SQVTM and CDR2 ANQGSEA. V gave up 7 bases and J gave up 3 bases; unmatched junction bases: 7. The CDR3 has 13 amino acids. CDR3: CSAGADRDTEAFF. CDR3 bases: TGCAGCGCCGGAGCGGACAGGGACACTGAAGCTTTCTTT.

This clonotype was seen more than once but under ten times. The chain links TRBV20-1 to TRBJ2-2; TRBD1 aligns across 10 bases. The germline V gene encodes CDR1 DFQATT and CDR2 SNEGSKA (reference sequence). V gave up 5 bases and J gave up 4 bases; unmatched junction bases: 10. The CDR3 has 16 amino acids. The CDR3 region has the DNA TGCAGTGCTTTCACTCCCGGGACAGGGGTCACCGGGGAGCTGTTTTTT. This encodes CSAFTPGTGVTGELFF.

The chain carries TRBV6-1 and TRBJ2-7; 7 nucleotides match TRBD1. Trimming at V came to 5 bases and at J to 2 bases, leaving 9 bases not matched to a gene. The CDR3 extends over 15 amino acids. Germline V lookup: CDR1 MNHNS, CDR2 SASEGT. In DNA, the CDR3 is TGTGCCAGCAGTCTAGACAGGGCATCACCCTACGAGCAGTACTTC. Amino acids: CASSLDRASPYEQYF.